The present entry profiles one T cell receptor beta chain with its context. The source of the sample is a study of T cells in Graves' hyperthyroidism and ophthalmopathy. It was RNA transcripts that yielded the amplified TCR beta CDR3 regions. HTBI primers were the set used in a first-round RT-PCR of the TCR CDR3. One entry per CDR3 protein, called by TCRdb with MiXCR from the multiplex PCR reads. The sample holds 750,000 to 900,000 distinct CDR3 sequences, roughly 40% seen once. CDR3 length: 11 amino acids. The germline V and J ends were trimmed by 3 bases and 6 bases, with 6 bases remaining between them.

The rearrangement joins TRBV12-3 or TRBV12-4 to TRBJ2-7; D remains ambiguous. The sequence was collected from a man aged 18 to 30 with Graves' hyperthyroidism. The sequenced sample was blood. This chain's CDR3 is CASSFHSEQYF. CDR3 DNA sequence: TGTGCCAGCAGTTTCCATTCCGAGCAGTACTTC.